This T cell receptor (beta chain) derives from a study of shared clonotypes between healthy human individuals. About this clone itself: Its specificity is not known.

Researchers drew on about 90 million PBMCs for genomic DNA from unsorted samples. Original handling: With immunoSEQ giving junction-only sequences and no quality scores, filtering differed. Libraries were prepared by immunoSEQ multiplex PCR; TCRdb keeps only in-frame clonotypes and omits some of them. That table gives V, J and clone size, and the DNA gave D and trimming. The sample holds approximately 500,000 clones; about 80% are singletons and the top ten take around 12%. The germline V and J ends were trimmed by 4 bases and 5 bases, with 22 bases remaining between them. Germline V gene sequence: CDR1 SGHRS, CDR2 YFSETQ. The CDR3 has 16 amino acids. Study-wide findings and caveats: Having only a few donors restricted how much genetic and exposure-history diversity was captured.

The sequenced sample was PBMCs. The rearrangement joins TRBV5-1 to TRBJ2-7; D is undetermined. This clonotype originated in a woman in her forties in good health. Some clones in this sample may be carry-over from other donors' samples. The CDR3 region has the DNA TGCGCCAGCAGCCCCTCAGGTGCGGCGGACCCCCACGAGCAGTACTTC. As protein: CASSPSGAADPHEQYF. Full variable domain (remainder filled in from reference TRBV5-1 and TRBJ2-7): KAGVTQTPRYLIKTRGQQVTLSCSPISGHRSVSWYQQTPGQGLQFLFEYFSETQRNKGNFPGRFSGRQFSNSRSEMNVSTLELGDSALYLCASSPSGAADPHEQYFGPGTRLTVT.